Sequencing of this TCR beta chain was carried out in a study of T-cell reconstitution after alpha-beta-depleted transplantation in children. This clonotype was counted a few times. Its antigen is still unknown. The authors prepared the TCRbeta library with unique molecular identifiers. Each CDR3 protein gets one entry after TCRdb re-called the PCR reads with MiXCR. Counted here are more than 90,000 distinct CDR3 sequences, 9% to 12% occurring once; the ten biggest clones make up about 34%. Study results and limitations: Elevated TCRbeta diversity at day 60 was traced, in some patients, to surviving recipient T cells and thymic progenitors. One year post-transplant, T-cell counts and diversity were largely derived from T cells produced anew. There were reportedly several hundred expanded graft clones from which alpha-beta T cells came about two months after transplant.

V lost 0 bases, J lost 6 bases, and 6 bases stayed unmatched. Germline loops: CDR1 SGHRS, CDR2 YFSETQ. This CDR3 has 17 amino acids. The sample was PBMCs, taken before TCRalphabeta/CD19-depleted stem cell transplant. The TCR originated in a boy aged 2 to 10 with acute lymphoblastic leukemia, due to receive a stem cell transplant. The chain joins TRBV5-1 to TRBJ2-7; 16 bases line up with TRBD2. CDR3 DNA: TGCGCCAGCAGCTTGGCTGGGACTAGCGGGAGGGTAGTCGAGCAGTACTTC. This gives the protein CASSLAGTSGRVVEQYF. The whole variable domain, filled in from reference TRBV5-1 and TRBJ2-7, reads KAGVTQTPRYLIKTRGQQVTLSCSPISGHRSVSWYQQTPGQGLQFLFEYFSETQRNKGNFPGRFSGRQFSNSRSEMNVSTLELGDSALYLCASSLAGTSGRVVEQYFGPGTRLTVT.